This is a list of T cell receptor beta chains from one sample in a study of T cells in Graves' hyperthyroidism and ophthalmopathy. TCRdb re-called the multiplex PCR reads with MiXCR, one entry per CDR3 protein. The sample lists 500,000 to 650,000 distinct CDR3 sequences; 40% to 55% were seen once. Sequencing used peripheral blood or thyroid tissue (not recorded which). These TCRs come from an adult woman with Graves' disease, either hyperthyroidism or ophthalmopathy (not recorded which). The conserved cysteine and the conserved F or W are not part of the CDR3 here.

v_gene: TRBV3-1
j_gene: TRBJ1-6
CDR3aa: ASSQDYGSPLH

v_gene: TRBV5-4
j_gene: TRBJ1-2
CDR3aa: ASSHTRTGVGYT

v_gene: TRBV24-1
j_gene: TRBJ2-2
CDR3aa: ATSADGTGELF

v_gene: TRBV20-1
j_gene: TRBJ1-2
CDR3aa: SARDRQGYGYT

v_gene: TRBV2
j_gene: TRBJ1-2
CDR3aa: ASKGPYGYT

v_gene: TRBV7-3
j_gene: TRBJ2-3
CDR3aa: ASSPRSSGSPPDTQY

v_gene: TRBV2
j_gene: TRBJ1-4
CDR3aa: ASSEWQGRLTNEKLF

v_gene: TRBV2
j_gene: TRBJ1-1
CDR3aa: ASSEQGSSTEAF

v_gene: TRBV4-2
j_gene: TRBJ2-5
CDR3aa: ASSPDLGETQY

v_gene: TRBV2
j_gene: TRBJ1-5
CDR3aa: ASSQWSGYQPQH

v_gene: TRBV29-1
j_gene: TRBJ1-2
CDR3aa: SVVILTGGGYT

v_gene: TRBV7-2
j_gene: TRBJ1-5
CDR3aa: ASSLPGFQPQH

v_gene: TRBV29-1
j_gene: TRBJ2-7
CDR3aa: SSRKGTDPYEQY

v_gene: TRBV11-2
j_gene: TRBJ2-5
CDR3aa: ASSLGVGLAGAQETQY

v_gene: TRBV2
j_gene: -
CDR3aa: ASSQDPLPLYEQY

v_gene: TRBV29-1
j_gene: TRBJ2-5
CDR3aa: SVEGAGNRETQY

v_gene: TRBV14
j_gene: TRBJ2-5
CDR3aa: ASSQESDSQETQY

v_gene: TRBV10-3
j_gene: TRBJ2-5
CDR3aa: AVWAGTAKETQY

v_gene: TRBV4-3
j_gene: TRBJ1-1
CDR3aa: ASSRGNGTEAF

v_gene: TRBV5-1
j_gene: TRBJ2-5
CDR3aa: ASCLGDSRRQTQY

v_gene: TRBV6-2/TRBV6-3
j_gene: TRBJ2-7
CDR3aa: ASSDPGLAFYEQY

v_gene: TRBV11-1
j_gene: TRBJ2-6
CDR3aa: ASSGTGGRSGANVLT

v_gene: TRBV11-2
j_gene: TRBJ2-5
CDR3aa: ASSSGTSQETQY

v_gene: TRBV20-1
j_gene: TRBJ2-3
CDR3aa: SASYAAGPLWGTDTQY

v_gene: TRBV5-1
j_gene: TRBJ2-7
CDR3aa: ATRRNDYEQY

v_gene: TRBV20-1
j_gene: TRBJ2-2
CDR3aa: SPQGSTGELF

v_gene: TRBV19
j_gene: TRBJ1-3
CDR3aa: ASRDTGTIPGNTIY

v_gene: TRBV7-9
j_gene: TRBJ1-2
CDR3aa: ASSSQGFGYT

v_gene: TRBV7-9
j_gene: TRBJ1-2
CDR3aa: VSSPPSGGYGYT